The clone carrying this TCR beta chain has ten or more counts. Its target is unknown. The data derive from a study of identical twins. The study's findings and limits: Researchers reported excess low generation probability among twin-shared out-of-frame alpha sequences.

Per the germline V gene, CDR1 is LGHDT and CDR2 is YNNKEL (reference sequence). This CDR3 is 14 amino acids long. V gave up 0 bases and J gave up 4 bases, with 9 bases separating them. A universal primer binding site was introduced by template switching. The final cDNA contained unique molecular identifiers. Using its own MiXCR run on the 5' RACE reads, TCRdb lists one record per CDR3 protein. Here the sample spans approximately 240,000 distinct CDR3 sequences, over 11% being singletons. The clonotype was recovered from a woman aged 18 to 35 in good health. The sequenced material came from memory (CD45RO+) T cells sorted from blood. V gene TRBV3-1 combines with J gene TRBJ1-2; D is uncertain. The CDR3 is CASSQDATGYGYTF. CDR3 DNA: TGTGCCAGCAGCCAAGATGCGACGGGCTATGGCTACACCTTC.